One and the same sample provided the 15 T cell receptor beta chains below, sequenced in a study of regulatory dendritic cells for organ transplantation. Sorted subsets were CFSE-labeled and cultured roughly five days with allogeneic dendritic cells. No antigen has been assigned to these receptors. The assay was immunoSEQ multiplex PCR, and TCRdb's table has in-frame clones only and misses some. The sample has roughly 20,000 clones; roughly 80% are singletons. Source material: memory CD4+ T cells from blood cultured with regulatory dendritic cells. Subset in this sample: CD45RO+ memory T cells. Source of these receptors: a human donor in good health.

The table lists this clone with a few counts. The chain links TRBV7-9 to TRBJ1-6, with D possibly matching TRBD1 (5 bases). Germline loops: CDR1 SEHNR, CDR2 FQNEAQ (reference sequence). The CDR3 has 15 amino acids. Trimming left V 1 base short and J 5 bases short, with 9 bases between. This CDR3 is CASSLGSGNNSPLHF. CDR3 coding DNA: TGTGCCAGCAGCTTAGGCTCAGGGAATAATTCACCCCTCCACTTT.

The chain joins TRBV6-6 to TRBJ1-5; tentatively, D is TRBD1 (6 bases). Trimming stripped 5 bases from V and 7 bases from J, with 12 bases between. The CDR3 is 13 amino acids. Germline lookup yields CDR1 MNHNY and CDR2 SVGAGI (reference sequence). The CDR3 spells CASSPGVEQPQHF. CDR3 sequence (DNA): TGTGCCAGCAGTCCAGGGGTTGAACAGCCCCAGCATTTT.

Here the CDR3 DNA reads TGCGCCAGCAACCAAGGTCACGAGGGGGGAGAGACCCAGTACTTC. Its protein product is CASNQGHEGGETQYF. This chain connects TRBV5-1 to TRBJ2-5; either TRBD1 or TRBD2 may fit D (6 bases each). Germline V CDR1 and CDR2: SGHRS, YFSETQ. Trimming removed 6 bases from V and 4 bases from J, with 19 bases in between. CDR3 length: 15 amino acids.

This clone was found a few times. The CDR3 nucleotides are TGTGCCAGTAGTCCTGGACCCGGGGGCCTCTATGGCTACACCTTC. Translation gives CASSPGPGGLYGYTF. The gene calls are TRBV19 and TRBJ1-2, with D maybe TRBD1 (6 bases). There are 15 residues in the CDR3. Germline V gene lookup returns CDR1 LNHDA and CDR2 SQIVND (reference sequence). V was clipped by 5 bases and J by 4 bases, with 17 bases between them.

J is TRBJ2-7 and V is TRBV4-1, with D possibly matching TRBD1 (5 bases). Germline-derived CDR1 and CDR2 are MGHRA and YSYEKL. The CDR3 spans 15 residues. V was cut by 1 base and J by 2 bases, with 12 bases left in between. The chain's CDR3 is CASSQAPTGPYEQYF. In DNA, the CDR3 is TGCGCCAGCAGCCAAGCCCCAACAGGACCCTACGAGCAGTACTTC.

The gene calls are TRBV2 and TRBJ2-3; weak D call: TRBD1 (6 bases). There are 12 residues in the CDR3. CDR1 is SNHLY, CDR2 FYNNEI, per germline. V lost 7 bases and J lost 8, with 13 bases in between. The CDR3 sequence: CASNRERGTQYF. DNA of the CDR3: TGTGCCAGCAACAGGGAAAGGGGTACGCAGTATTTT.

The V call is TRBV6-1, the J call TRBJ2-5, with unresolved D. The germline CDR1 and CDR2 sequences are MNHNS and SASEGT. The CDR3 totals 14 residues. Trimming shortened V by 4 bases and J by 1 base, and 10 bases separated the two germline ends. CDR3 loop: CASSVVHRQETQYF. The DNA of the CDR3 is TGTGCCAGCAGTGTGGTACACCGCCAAGAGACCCAGTACTTC.

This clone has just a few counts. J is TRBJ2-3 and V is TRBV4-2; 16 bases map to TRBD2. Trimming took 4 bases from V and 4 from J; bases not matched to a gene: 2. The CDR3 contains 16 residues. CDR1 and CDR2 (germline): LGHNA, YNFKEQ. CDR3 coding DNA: TGTGCCAGCAGCCCGGGGACTAGCGGGGGGGCAGATACGCAGTATTTT. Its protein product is CASSPGTSGGADTQYF.

CDR3 sequence (DNA): TGTGCCAGCGGAAAAGACTCCCCGGGCACTGGAAACACCATATATTTT. As protein: CASGKDSPGTGNTIYF. The V call is TRBV7-2, the J call TRBJ1-3; D remains unclear. V shed 8 bases and J shed 2 bases, with 19 bases lying between them. The V gene's germline CDR1 is SGHTA and CDR2 FQGNSA. CDR3 length: 16 residues.

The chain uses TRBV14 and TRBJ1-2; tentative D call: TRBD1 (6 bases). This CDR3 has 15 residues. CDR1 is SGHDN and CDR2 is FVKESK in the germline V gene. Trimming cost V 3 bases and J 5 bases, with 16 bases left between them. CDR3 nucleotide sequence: TGTGCCAGCAGCCAGACCGCGGGGGCCCTATATGGCTACACCTTC. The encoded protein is CASSQTAGALYGYTF.

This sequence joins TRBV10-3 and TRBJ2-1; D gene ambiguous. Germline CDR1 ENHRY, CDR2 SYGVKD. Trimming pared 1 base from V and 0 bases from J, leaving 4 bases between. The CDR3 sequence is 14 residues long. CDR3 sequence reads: CAISEFGSYNEQFF. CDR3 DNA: TGTGCCATCAGTGAGTTTGGCTCCTACAATGAGCAGTTCTTC.

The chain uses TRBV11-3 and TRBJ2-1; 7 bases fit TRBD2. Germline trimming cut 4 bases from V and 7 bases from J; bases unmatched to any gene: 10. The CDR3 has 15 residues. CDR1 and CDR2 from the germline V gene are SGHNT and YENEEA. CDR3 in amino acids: CASSWRAGAKNEQFF. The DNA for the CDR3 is TGTGCCAGCAGCTGGCGGGCGGGAGCTAAGAATGAGCAGTTCTTC.

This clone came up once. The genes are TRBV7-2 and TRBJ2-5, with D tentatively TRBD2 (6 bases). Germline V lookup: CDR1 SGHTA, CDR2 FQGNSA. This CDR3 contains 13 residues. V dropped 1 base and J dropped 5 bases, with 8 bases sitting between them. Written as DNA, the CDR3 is TGTGCCAGCAGCTTAGAAGGAGGGGAGACCCAGTACTTC. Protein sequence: CASSLEGGETQYF.

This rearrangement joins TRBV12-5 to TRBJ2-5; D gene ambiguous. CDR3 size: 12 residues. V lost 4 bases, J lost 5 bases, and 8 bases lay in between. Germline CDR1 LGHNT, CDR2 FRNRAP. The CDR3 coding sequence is TGTGCTAGTGGTTCCCTCGGGGAGACCCAGTACTTC. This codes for CASGSLGETQYF.

Here the CDR3 DNA reads TGTGCCAGCAGTATCCGGCAGTTTAACACTGAAGCTTTCTTT. This translates into CASSIRQFNTEAFF. The chain uses TRBV16 and TRBJ1-1; D is undetermined. The length of the CDR3 is 14 residues. With 6 bases removed from V and 2 bases from J, the gap between germline ends came to 13 bases. CDR1 KGHSY and CDR2 FQNENV come from the germline V gene.